Listed below are T cell receptor beta chains from one sample, sequenced in a study of human T cells and chemical hapten exposure. TCRdb reprocessed the RACE reads with MiXCR, giving one entry per CDR3 protein. The sample lists 250,000 or so distinct CDR3 sequences; about 9.4% were seen once. Sample: whole blood, taken in connection with sensitization to the hapten diphenylcyclopropenone (DPC). The receptors come from a woman in her forties with alopecia areata. Some clones in this sample may be carry-over from other donors' samples. CDR3s include the opening cysteine and the closing phenylalanine or tryptophan. D genes are given only for firm matches. Expanded clones get a size class; other rows say once, few or many, or leave the size out.

V: TRBV3-1; D: TRBD1; size: .; J: TRBJ1-1; DNA: TGTGCCAGCAGCCAAGATCTTACGGACAGGGCTGGTACTGAAGCTTTCTTT; CDR3: CASSQDLTDRAGTEAFF
V: TRBV7-2; D: .; size: .; J: TRBJ2-3; DNA: TGTGCCAGCAGACAGCCGGGACTTAGCACAGATACGCAGTATTTT; CDR3: CASRQPGLSTDTQYF
V: TRBV19; D: TRBD2; size: .; J: TRBJ2-1; DNA: TGTGCCAGTAGTAGATCTAGCGGAGCGGCCTCCTACAATGAGCAGTTCTTC; CDR3: CASSRSSGAASYNEQFF
V: TRBV30; D: .; size: few; J: TRBJ1-2; DNA: TGTGCCTGGAGTTTCGGCTATGGCTACACCTTC; CDR3: CAWSFGYGYTF
V: TRBV25-1; D: TRBD1; size: .; J: TRBJ1-6; DNA: TGTGCCAGCAGTGGACAGGGGGATAATTCACCCCTCCACTTT; CDR3: CASSGQGDNSPLHF
V: TRBV29-1; D: .; size: .; J: TRBJ1-1; DNA: TGCAGCGTCATCGGACACTTGAACACTGAAGCTTTCTTT; CDR3: CSVIGHLNTEAFF
V: TRBV4-1; D: .; size: many; J: TRBJ1-6; DNA: TGCGCCAGCAGCCATGCAGGGTTGGATAATTCACCCCTCCACTTT; CDR3: CASSHAGLDNSPLHF
V: TRBV12-3/TRBV12-4; D: .; size: .; J: TRBJ1-4; DNA: TGTGCCAGCTCTTCCCTAATGAATCGTGAACTGTTTTTT; CDR3: CASSSLMNRELFF
V: TRBV2; D: TRBD2; size: few; J: TRBJ2-5; DNA: TGTGCCAGTTTAGCGGGAGCGGCTGAGACCCAGTACTTC; CDR3: CASLAGAAETQYF
V: TRBV28; D: TRBD1; size: .; J: TRBJ2-5; DNA: TGTGCCAGCAGTTCGAGACAGGGTCCCCAAGAGACCCAGTACTTC; CDR3: CASSSRQGPQETQYF
V: TRBV20-1; D: TRBD2; size: few; J: TRBJ2-3; DNA: TGCAGTGCTAGTACTCTAGCGGGACTCACAGATACGCAGTATTTT; CDR3: CSASTLAGLTDTQYF
V: TRBV7-2; D: TRBD1; size: many; J: TRBJ1-1; DNA: TGTGCCAGCAGCTCCGACAGGGGACCCACTGAAGCTTTCTTT; CDR3: CASSSDRGPTEAFF
V: TRBV7-9; D: TRBD2; size: .; J: TRBJ2-1; DNA: TGTGCCAGCAGCTTAATGGTAGCGGGAGGGCCCCATGAGCAGTTCTTC; CDR3: CASSLMVAGGPHEQFF
V: TRBV7-9; D: TRBD2; size: many; J: TRBJ2-1; DNA: TGTGCCAGCAGTCACGCGGGAGTCATTTACAATGAGCAGTTCTTC; CDR3: CASSHAGVIYNEQFF
V: TRBV12-3/TRBV12-4; D: TRBD2; size: .; J: TRBJ2-1; DNA: TGTGCCAGCAGGGCGGGGACTAGTCCCCATGAGCAGTTCTTC; CDR3: CASRAGTSPHEQFF
V: TRBV10-3; D: .; size: few; J: TRBJ1-1; DNA: TGTGCCATCGGTGGGCAGAGAGACACTGAAGCTTTCTTT; CDR3: CAIGGQRDTEAFF
V: TRBV28; D: TRBD2; size: many; J: TRBJ2-1; DNA: TGTGCCAGCAGTTTAGCGGGAGAGGGCACCTACAATGAGCAGTTCTTC; CDR3: CASSLAGEGTYNEQFF
V: TRBV7-3; D: .; size: .; J: TRBJ2-3; DNA: TGTGCCAGCAGCTTCGGTGGGCACTACACAGATACGCAGTATTTT; CDR3: CASSFGGHYTDTQYF
V: TRBV7-2; D: TRBD1; size: .; J: TRBJ1-2; DNA: TGTGCCAGCAGCCTGGACAGGGGGTCAGGCTACACCTTC; CDR3: CASSLDRGSGYTF
V: TRBV6-6; D: TRBD1; size: few; J: TRBJ1-5; DNA: TGTGCCAGCAGTTACCGGGACAGGGGAAGTCGCAATCAGCCCCAGCATTTT; CDR3: CASSYRDRGSRNQPQHF
V: TRBV4-3; D: .; size: many; J: TRBJ1-1; DNA: TGCGCCAGCAGCCAAGGAGGCAGGACTGAAGCTTTCTTT; CDR3: CASSQGGRTEAFF
V: TRBV20-1; D: .; size: .; J: TRBJ2-7; DNA: TGCAGTGCTAGAGGGCTAGTCCGGGTCGAGCAGTACTTC; CDR3: CSARGLVRVEQYF
V: TRBV7-9; D: TRBD1; size: many; J: TRBJ1-1; DNA: TGTGCCAGCAGCTTAGGGACAGGGAAAGGGACTGAAGCTTTCTTT; CDR3: CASSLGTGKGTEAFF
V: TRBV5-4; D: TRBD1; size: few; J: TRBJ1-3; DNA: TGTGCCAGCAGCGGGGGACAGTCTGGCTCTGGAAACACCATATATTTT; CDR3: CASSGGQSGSGNTIYF
V: TRBV20-1; D: TRBD1; size: .; J: TRBJ2-7; DNA: TGCAGTGCTAGAGACACAGGGGGCCCCAGCTCCTACGAGCAGTACTTC; CDR3: CSARDTGGPSSYEQYF
V: TRBV20-1; D: TRBD2; size: .; J: TRBJ2-2; DNA: TGCAGTGCGCCCACTAGCGGGAGCGGGGAGCTGTTTTTT; CDR3: CSAPTSGSGELFF
V: TRBV20-1; D: .; size: .; J: TRBJ2-3; DNA: TGCAGTGCTAGCGGGAAGGGTGGCGCAGATACGCAGTATTTT; CDR3: CSASGKGGADTQYF
V: TRBV3-1; D: .; size: few; J: TRBJ1-1; DNA: TGTGCCAGCAGCCAAGATCCCGGTGAAGCTTTCTTT; CDR3: CASSQDPGEAFF
V: TRBV12-3/TRBV12-4; D: .; size: .; J: TRBJ2-5; DNA: TGTGCCAGCAGCGAGCAGGGGACGGAGACCCAGTACTTC; CDR3: CASSEQGTETQYF
V: TRBV3-1; D: .; size: .; J: TRBJ2-4; DNA: TGTGCCAGCAGCCAAGATGCCCTAATCAAAAACATTCAGTACTTC; CDR3: CASSQDALIKNIQYF
V: TRBV28; D: .; size: few; J: TRBJ2-7; DNA: TGTGCCAGCACCCCAGGACGGCACAGCTCCTACGAGCAGTACTTC; CDR3: CASTPGRHSSYEQYF
V: TRBV28; D: .; size: .; J: TRBJ1-1; DNA: TGTGCCAGCAGTTTCGTCCGGGGGCCTCTGATGAAAGCTTTCTTT; CDR3: CASSFVRGPLMKAFF
V: TRBV5-1; D: .; size: few; J: TRBJ2-2; DNA: TGCGCCAGCAGCTCAGCAGGGGAACCGGGAGCCGGGGAGCTGTTTTTT; CDR3: CASSSAGEPGAGELFF
V: TRBV4-2; D: TRBD1; size: many; J: TRBJ2-2; DNA: TGTGCCAGCAGGCGGGGACAGGGTATCACCGGGGAGCTGTTTTTT; CDR3: CASRRGQGITGELFF